Included here is one T cell receptor beta chain sequence, with context. TCR cDNA molecules each carried a unique molecular identifier. One entry per CDR3 protein, called by TCRdb with MiXCR from the 5' RACE reads. The table lists 39,000 or so distinct CDR3 sequences, roughly a tenth of them singletons. Time point described: blood at routine non-recurrence follow-up after resection. Unsorted whole RNA samples from tumor, nontumor lung or frozen PBMC were sequenced. This sample is part of a study of spatial heterogeneity in lung cancer. On the study more broadly: Donors were some 72 untreated early-stage non-small cell lung cancer patients.

This CDR3 has 15 residues. Trimming left V 6 bases short and J 2 bases short, with 17 bases between. Germline V CDR1 and CDR2: MDHEN, SYDVKM. The sample here was PBMCs, taken at follow-up. The sequence was collected from a female donor with early-stage non-small cell lung cancer. The chain links TRBV28 to TRBJ2-7; D tentatively reads TRBD1 or TRBD2 (5 bases each). CDR3 loop: CASRPGTTGTYEQYF. CDR3 nucleotides: TGTGCCAGCAGACCCGGGACGACTGGGACCTACGAGCAGTACTTC.